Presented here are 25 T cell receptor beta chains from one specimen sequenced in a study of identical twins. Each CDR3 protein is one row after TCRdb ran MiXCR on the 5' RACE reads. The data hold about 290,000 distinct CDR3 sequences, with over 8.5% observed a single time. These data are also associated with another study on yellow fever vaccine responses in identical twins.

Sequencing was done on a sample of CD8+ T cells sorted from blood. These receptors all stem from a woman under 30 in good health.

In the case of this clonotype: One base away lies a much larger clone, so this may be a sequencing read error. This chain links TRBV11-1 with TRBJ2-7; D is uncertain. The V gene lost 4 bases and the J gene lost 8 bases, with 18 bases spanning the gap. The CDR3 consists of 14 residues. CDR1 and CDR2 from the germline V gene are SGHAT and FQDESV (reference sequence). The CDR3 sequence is CASSSYDLLYKQYF. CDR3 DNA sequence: TGTGCCAGCAGCTCCTACGACCTCCTTTACAAGCAGTACTTC.

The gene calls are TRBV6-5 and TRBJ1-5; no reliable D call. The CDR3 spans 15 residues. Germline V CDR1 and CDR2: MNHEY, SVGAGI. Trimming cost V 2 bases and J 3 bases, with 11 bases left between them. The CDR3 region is CASSYPAEYNQPQHF. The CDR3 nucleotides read TGTGCCAGCAGTTACCCAGCAGAGTACAATCAGCCCCAGCATTTT.

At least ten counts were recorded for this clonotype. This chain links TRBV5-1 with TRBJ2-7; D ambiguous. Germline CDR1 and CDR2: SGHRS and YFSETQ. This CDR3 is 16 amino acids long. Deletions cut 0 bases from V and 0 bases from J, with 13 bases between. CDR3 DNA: TGCGCCAGCAGCTTGGGTTGGGCAGGAAGCTCCTACGAGCAGTACTTC. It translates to CASSLGWAGSSYEQYF.

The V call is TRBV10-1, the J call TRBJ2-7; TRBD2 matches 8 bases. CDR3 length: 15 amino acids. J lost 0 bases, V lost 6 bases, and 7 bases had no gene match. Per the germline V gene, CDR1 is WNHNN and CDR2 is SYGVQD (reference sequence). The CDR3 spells CASRAPGLDSYEQYF. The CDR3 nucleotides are TGCGCCAGCAGAGCTCCGGGACTAGACTCCTACGAGCAGTACTTC.

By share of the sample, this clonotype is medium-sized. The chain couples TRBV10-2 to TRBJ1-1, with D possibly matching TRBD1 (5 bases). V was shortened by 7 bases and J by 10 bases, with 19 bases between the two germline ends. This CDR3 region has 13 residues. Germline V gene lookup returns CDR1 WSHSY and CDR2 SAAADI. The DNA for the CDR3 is TGCGCCAGCATGTTCGGGGGGAACCAAGGAGCTTTCTTT. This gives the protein CASMFGGNQGAFF.

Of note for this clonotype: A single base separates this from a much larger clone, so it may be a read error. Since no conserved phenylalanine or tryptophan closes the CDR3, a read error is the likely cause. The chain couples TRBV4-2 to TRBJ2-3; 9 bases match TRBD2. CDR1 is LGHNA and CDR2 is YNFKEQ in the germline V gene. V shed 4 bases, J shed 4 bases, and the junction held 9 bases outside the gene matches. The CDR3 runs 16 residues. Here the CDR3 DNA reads TGTGCCAGCAGCCGCGTAGCGGGAGCGGGTGCAGATACGCAGTATTCT. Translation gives CASSRVAGAGADTQYS.

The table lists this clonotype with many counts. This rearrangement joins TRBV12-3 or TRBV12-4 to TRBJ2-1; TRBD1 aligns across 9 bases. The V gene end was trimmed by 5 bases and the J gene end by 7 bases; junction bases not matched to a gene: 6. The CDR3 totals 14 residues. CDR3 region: CASSPGQGLNEQFF. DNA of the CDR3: TGTGCCAGCAGTCCGGGACAGGGTCTAAATGAGCAGTTCTTC.

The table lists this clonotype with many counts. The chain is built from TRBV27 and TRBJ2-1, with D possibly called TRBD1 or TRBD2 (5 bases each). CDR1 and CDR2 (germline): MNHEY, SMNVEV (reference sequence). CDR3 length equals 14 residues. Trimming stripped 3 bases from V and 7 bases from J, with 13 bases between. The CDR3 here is CASSLWDGRNEQFF. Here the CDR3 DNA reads TGTGCCAGCAGTTTGTGGGACGGTAGAAATGAGCAGTTCTTC.

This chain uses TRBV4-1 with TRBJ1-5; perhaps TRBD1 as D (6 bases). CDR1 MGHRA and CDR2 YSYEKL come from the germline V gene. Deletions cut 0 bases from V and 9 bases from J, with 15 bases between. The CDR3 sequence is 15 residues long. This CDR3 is CASSQDRGAGRPQHF. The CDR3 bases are TGCGCCAGCAGCCAAGATAGGGGGGCGGGTCGGCCCCAGCATTTT.

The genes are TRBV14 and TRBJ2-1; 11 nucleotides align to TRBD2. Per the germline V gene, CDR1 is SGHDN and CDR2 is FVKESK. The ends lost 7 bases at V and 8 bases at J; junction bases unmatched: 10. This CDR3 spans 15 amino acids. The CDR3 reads CASTTSGASRYEQFF. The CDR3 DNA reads TGTGCCAGCACGACTAGCGGGGCCAGTAGGTATGAGCAGTTCTTC.

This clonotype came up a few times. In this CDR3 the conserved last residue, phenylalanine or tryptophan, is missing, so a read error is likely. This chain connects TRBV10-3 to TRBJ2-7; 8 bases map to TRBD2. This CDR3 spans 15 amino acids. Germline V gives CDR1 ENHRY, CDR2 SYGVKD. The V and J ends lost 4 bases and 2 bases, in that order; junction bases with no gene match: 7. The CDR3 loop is CAISGPLAGAYEQYI. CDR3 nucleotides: TGTGCCATCAGTGGTCCCCTAGCGGGTGCCTACGAGCAGTACATC.

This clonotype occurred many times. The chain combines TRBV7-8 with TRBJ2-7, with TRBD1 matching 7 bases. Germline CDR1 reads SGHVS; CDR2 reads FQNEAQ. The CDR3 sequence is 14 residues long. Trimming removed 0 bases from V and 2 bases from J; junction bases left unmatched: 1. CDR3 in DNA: TGTGCCAGCAGCTTAGCAGGGACAGCCTACGAGCAGTACTTC. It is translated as CASSLAGTAYEQYF. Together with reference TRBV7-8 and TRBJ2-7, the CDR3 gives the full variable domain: GAGVSQSPRYKVAKRGQDVALRCDPISGHVSLFWYQQALGQGPEFLTYFQNEAQLDKSGLPSDRFFAERPEGSVSTLKIQRTQQEDSAVYLCASSLAGTAYEQYFGPGTRLTVT.

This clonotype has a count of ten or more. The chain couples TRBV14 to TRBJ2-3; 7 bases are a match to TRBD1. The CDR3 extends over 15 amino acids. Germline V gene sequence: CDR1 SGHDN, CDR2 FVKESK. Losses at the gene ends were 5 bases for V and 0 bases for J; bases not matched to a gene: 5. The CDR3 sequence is CASSSRQGSTDTQYF. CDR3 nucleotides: TGTGCCAGCAGCTCCCGACAGGGAAGCACAGATACGCAGTATTTT.

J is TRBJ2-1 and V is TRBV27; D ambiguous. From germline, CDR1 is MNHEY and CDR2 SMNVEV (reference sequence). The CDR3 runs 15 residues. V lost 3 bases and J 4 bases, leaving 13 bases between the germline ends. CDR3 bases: TGTGCCAGCAGTTTCCAGGCTGAATTTTACAATGAGCAGTTCTTC. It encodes CASSFQAEFYNEQFF.

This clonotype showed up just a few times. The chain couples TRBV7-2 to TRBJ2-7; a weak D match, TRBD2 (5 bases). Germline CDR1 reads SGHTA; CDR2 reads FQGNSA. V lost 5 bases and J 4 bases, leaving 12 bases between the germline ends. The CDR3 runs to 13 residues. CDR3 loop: CASSDGVHYEQYF. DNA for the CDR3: TGTGCCAGCAGCGACGGGGTACATTACGAGCAGTACTTC.

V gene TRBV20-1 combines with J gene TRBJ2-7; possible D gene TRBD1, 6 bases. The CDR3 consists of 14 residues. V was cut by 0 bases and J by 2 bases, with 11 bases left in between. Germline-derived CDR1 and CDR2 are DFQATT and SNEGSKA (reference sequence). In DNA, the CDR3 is TGCAGTGCTAGAGACGTCGGACAGCCCTACGAGCAGTACTTC. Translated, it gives CSARDVGQPYEQYF.

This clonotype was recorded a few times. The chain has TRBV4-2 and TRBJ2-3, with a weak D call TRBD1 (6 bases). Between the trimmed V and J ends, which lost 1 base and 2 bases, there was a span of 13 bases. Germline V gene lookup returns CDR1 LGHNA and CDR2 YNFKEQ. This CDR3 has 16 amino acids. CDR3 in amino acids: CASSQVVGGDTDTQYF. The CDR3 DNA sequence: TGTGCCAGCAGCCAAGTAGTAGGGGGTGACACAGATACGCAGTATTTT.

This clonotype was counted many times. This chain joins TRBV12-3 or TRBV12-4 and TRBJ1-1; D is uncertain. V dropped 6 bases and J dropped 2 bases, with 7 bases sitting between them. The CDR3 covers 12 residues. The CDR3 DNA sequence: TGTGCCAGCAGCATGGGAAACACTGAAGCTTTCTTT. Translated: CASSMGNTEAFF.

The CDR3 DNA sequence: TGCAGCGTGAGATCTAGCGACTATGAGCAGTTCTTC. Amino acid sequence: CSVRSSDYEQFF. The V and J genes are TRBV29-1 and TRBJ2-1; the D gene is possibly TRBD2 (6 bases). The ends were cut back, 6 bases at V and 8 bases at J, with 14 bases in the middle. This CDR3 region has 12 residues. Germline assignment: CDR1 SQVTM and CDR2 ANQGSEA.

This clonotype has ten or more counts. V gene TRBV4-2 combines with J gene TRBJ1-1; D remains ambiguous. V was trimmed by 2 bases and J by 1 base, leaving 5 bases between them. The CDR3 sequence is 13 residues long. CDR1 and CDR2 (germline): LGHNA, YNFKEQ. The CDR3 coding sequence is TGTGCCAGCAGCCAACTAGGGAACACTGAAGCTTTCTTT. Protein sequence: CASSQLGNTEAFF.

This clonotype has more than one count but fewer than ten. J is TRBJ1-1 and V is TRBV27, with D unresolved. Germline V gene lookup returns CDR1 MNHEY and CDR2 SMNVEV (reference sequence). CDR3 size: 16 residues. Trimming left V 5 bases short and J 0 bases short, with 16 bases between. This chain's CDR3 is CASSTPRHGMNTEAFF. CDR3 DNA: TGTGCCAGCAGTACCCCCCGACACGGTATGAACACTGAAGCTTTCTTT.

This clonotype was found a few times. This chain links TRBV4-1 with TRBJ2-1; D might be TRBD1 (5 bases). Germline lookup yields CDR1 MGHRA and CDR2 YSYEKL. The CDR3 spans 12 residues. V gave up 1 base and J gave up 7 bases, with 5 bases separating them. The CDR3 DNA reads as TGCGCCAGCAGCCAAGGACAGAATGAGCAGTTCTTC. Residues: CASSQGQNEQFF.

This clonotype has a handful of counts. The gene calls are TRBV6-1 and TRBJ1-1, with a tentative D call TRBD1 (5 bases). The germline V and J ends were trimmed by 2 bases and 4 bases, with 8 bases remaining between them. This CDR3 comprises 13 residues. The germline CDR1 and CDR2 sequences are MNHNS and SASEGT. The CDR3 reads CASSEWGITEAFF. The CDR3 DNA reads TGTGCCAGCAGTGAATGGGGGATCACTGAAGCTTTCTTT.

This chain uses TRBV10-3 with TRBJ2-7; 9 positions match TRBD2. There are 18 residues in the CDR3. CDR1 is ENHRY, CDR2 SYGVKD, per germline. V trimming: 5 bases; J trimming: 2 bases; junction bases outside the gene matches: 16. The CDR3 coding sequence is TGTGCCATCAGTAAAGAAGGGGCTAGCGGGGATTCTCCCTACGAGCAGTACTTC. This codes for CAISKEGASGDSPYEQYF.

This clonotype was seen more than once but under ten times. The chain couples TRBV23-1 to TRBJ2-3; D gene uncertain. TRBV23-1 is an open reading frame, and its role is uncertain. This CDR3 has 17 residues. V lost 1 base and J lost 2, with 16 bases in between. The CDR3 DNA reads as TGCGCCAGCAGTCAATACTCATACGACGGAAACACAGATACGCAGTATTTT. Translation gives CASSQYSYDGNTDTQYF.